This T cell receptor beta chain was identified in a study of T cells in Graves' hyperthyroidism and ophthalmopathy (dated by TCRdb to between 2017 and 2020). At the level of the whole study: Peripheral blood samples were taken at the time of initial diagnosis, prior to any treatment. TCR V-J signatures able to tell the groups apart were searched for in a discovery cohort of approximately 95 patients, of whom more than 40 had Graves' ophthalmopathy and around 58 had stable Graves' hyperthyroidism. An independent validation cohort of some 18 hyperthyroidism patients and 17 patients who later progressed to ophthalmopathy tested prospective prediction of ophthalmopathy. The roughly 91 discovery patients were randomly divided into training and test sets at a 7:3 ratio. Thyroid tissue and blood T-cell repertoires from roughly six Graves' hyperthyroidism patients were also compared in the study. Once sampling was done, hyperthyroidism patients were given methimazole at a starting dose of 30 mg daily, whereas ophthalmopathy patients were given high-dose intravenous methylprednisolone. According to the paper, TCR Vbeta CDR3 sequencing was carried out on 120 to 150 peripheral blood samples, which came from under 50 ophthalmopathy, 75 or so hyperthyroidism and about 17 progressor patients.

General study outcomes and caveats: Most expanded thyroid clonotypes (frequency above 0.001) were also found in blood, which suggests that blood repertoires may mirror thyroid immune responses. In validation, the model predicted progression to ophthalmopathy a median of about 6.5 months before onset, with 65% to 71% sensitivity and roughly 72% specificity. In cross-validation, a model built on a 13 V-J signature told ophthalmopathy apart from stable hyperthyroidism with approximately 90% sensitivity and about 81% specificity, and in testing the same model reached 80%/75%. Sample size was not statistically predetermined, and blinding of investigators to group allocation was not performed.

Stable Graves' hyperthyroidism was defined as the absence of progression to ophthalmopathy over 18 months of follow-up. Hyperthyroidism patients were newly diagnosed, with disease duration under 2 months, and aged 18 to 65 years. Patients with uncontrolled infections, other autoimmune diseases, pregnancy or lactation were excluded. Diagnoses were established on the basis of clinical symptoms, serum thyroxine and TRAb, thyroid ultrasound, and orbital computed tomography. Ficoll-Paque density gradient centrifugation was used to isolate PBMCs from under 11 ml of fresh peripheral blood. Trizol reagent was used to extract total RNA, and RNA quality was then checked on an Agilent 2100 Bioanalyzer. Amplification of TCR beta CDR3 regions was carried out from RNA transcripts. The TCR CDR3 was subjected to a first round of RT-PCR using the HTBI primer set and the Qiagen OneStep RT-PCR kit. The libraries were constructed in a second round of multiplex PCR and then size-selected and purified. Paired-end sequencing of the libraries was performed with 100 bp reads on an Illumina HiSeq2000. The authors processed their data as follows. SOAPnuke was used to process the raw data, with reads discarded if the reads contained adapters or uncalled bases, had a mean Phred below 15, or lacked an exact constant-primer or identifier match. COPE v1.2.5 was used to merge high-quality paired reads, and clonotypes were defined as unique nucleotide sequences. Clonotypes were aligned to IMGT TRBV, TRBD and TRBJ reference segments using MiTCR v1.1. The analysis was restricted to V-J combinations with a frequency above 0.0001, which together covered 99% to 99.2% of the repertoires. The TCS score was defined as the ratio of F50 (clonal expansion) to E x V (chaos), calculated using BLOSUM62-based TCRdist between CDR3 peptides within each V-J. Welch's t-statistics and random forest reduced approximately 520 V-J features to fewer than 15, which were used in a naive Bayes classifier (R e1071). TCRdb reprocessing: public reads trimmed at Q25 with fastp, clones called with MiXCR, in-frame beta chains kept. Merged by CDR3 protein, the rows form single entries marked with the most common genes and DNA. These V and J calls are TCRdb output, not the study's own analysis. Recorded for this sample are under 250,000 distinct CDR3 sequences; under 20% of them occurred a single time. The biggest ten clones account for approximately 46% of the sample.

As for this clonotype: No antigen is known for it. Base-call qualities are not available, and no considerably larger clone is one nucleotide away.

The sequenced sample was blood. The sequence derives from a man aged 45-65 years with Graves' hyperthyroidism.

CDR3 region: CASSMRGRMSTEAFF. The nucleotide sequence reads as follows: TGTGCCAGCAGTATGAGGGGGCGTATGAGCACTGAAGCTTTCTTT. In this chain, TRBV28 is recombined with TRBJ1-1; the central 7 bases match TRBD1. V trim: 5 bases; J trim: 4 bases; unmatched bases: 10. The CDR3 has 15 amino acids, counting the end cysteine and phenylalanine. The CDR3 DNA has 45 bases and is translated from base 1. From a lookup of the germline V gene, CDR1 and CDR2 are MDHEN and SYDVKM.